This T cell receptor (beta chain) originates from a study of T-cell reconstitution after alpha-beta-depleted transplantation in children (dated by TCRdb to between 2015 and 2016). For context, the study as a whole: T-cell immune reconstitution after TCRalphabeta/CD19-depleted allogeneic hematopoietic cell transplantation in children was quantitatively tracked in the study by means of TCR repertoire profiling.

The library was produced with PCR. Instrument used: Illumina HiSeq 2500. To normalize quantification of the TCRbeta repertoire, the TCR libraries were built with molecular barcoding that relied on unique molecular identifiers. TCRdb reprocessed the public reads (quality trimming at Q25 with fastp, clone calling with MiXCR) and kept in-frame beta chains. Each entry merges the rows of one CDR3 protein and shows their most common DNA and genes. The sample records some 200,000 distinct CDR3 sequences, roughly 15% of which are singletons. Clones ranked in the top ten supply roughly 13% of the sample. The table lists this clonotype with many counts. Its antigen remains unidentified. The sample holds no much larger clone one base away, and base qualities are not on file. V sheds 3 bases and J sheds 2 bases, leaving 15 bases between their ends. Inclusive of the bounding cysteine and phenylalanine, the CDR3 is 15 residues long. Only the CDR3 region is kept as DNA, spanning 45 bases read in frame from base 1. CDR1 SGHRS and CDR2 YFSETQ were looked up in the germline V gene.

The specimen was PBMCs from the stem cell graft donor, collected from the stem cell graft. This clonotype was obtained from a human donor who donated a stem cell graft to a child with acute lymphoblastic leukemia. In this chain, TRBV5-1 is recombined with TRBJ2-7, with an unclear D gene assignment. CDR3 sequence: CASSWGAGTTYEQYF. The DNA sequence reads TGCGCCAGCAGCTGGGGTGCAGGAACCACCTACGAGCAGTACTTC.